These 17 T cell receptor beta chains were all obtained from the same sample, sequenced in a study of T cell changes during pregnancy in multiple sclerosis. Produced via immunoSEQ multiplex PCR; TCRdb's table is partial and in-frame only. The sample lists about 49,000 clones, roughly 94% occurring once. Sequenced material: CD8+ T cells from peripheral blood mononuclear cells, taken before pregnancy. These receptors were collected from a female donor with multiple sclerosis, enrolled in a pregnancy study.

In DNA, the CDR3 is TGTGCCAGCAGTTTAGACAGTTGGTCTGGAAACACCATATATTTT. Translating gives CASSLDSWSGNTIYF. This sequence joins TRBV27 and TRBJ1-3, with D perhaps matching TRBD1 (5 bases). This CDR3 has 15 amino acids. V was clipped by 2 bases and J by 1 base, with 9 bases between them. Germline V lookup: CDR1 MNHEY, CDR2 SMNVEV (reference sequence).

The chain carries TRBV19 and TRBJ2-5, with 11 bases fitting TRBD2. Trimming at V came to 6 bases and at J to 7 bases, leaving 4 bases not matched to a gene. This CDR3 contains 13 residues. CDR1 and CDR2 from the germline V gene are LNHDA and SQIVND (reference sequence). The CDR3 nucleotides read TGTGCCAGTAGGTTAGCGGGAGGGGTGACCCAGTACTTC. Its protein product is CASRLAGGVTQYF.

The chain is built from TRBV27 and TRBJ2-7; 9 bases agree with TRBD1. After removal of 2 bases from V and 2 bases from J, the junction contained 4 bases not matched to a gene. The germline V gene has CDR1 MNHEY and CDR2 SMNVEV (reference sequence). The CDR3 contains 15 residues. CDR3 amino acids: CASSLGTGWPYEQYF. CDR3 sequence (DNA): TGTGCCAGCAGTTTAGGGACAGGGTGGCCCTACGAGCAGTACTTC.

V usage is TRBV18 and J usage is TRBJ2-7, with D perhaps TRBD2 (6 bases). V shed 0 bases and J shed 1 base, with 16 bases lying between them. The CDR3 sequence is 17 residues long. Germline CDR1 is KGHSH and CDR2 is LQKENI. The CDR3 DNA sequence: TGTGCCAGCTCACCACCCGCAGGGACTGGAATTTCCTACGAGCAGTACTTC. Its translation is CASSPPAGTGISYEQYF.

This chain links TRBV5-1 with TRBJ2-2; a weak D match, TRBD2 (6 bases). Per the germline V gene, CDR1 is SGHRS and CDR2 is YFSETQ. Deletions cut 0 bases from V and 3 bases from J, with 12 bases between. CDR3 size: 16 residues. Here the CDR3 DNA reads TGCGCCAGCAGCTTGGGGGACTTTTACGACACCGGGGAGCTGTTTTTT. This translates into CASSLGDFYDTGELFF.

This clone has a single count. The chain has TRBV30 and TRBJ2-3, with D unresolved. CDR1 is GTSNPN, CDR2 SVGIG, per germline (reference sequence). Trimming shortened V by 4 bases and J by 2 bases, and 13 bases separated the two germline ends. This CDR3 comprises 14 residues. In nucleotides, the CDR3 is TGTGCCTGGACCGCTAGTGCTTACACAGATACGCAGTATTTT. The encoded protein is CAWTASAYTDTQYF. Complete variable domain (other parts from reference TRBV30 and TRBJ2-3): SQTIHQWPATLVQPVGSPLSLECTVEGTSNPNLYWYRQAAGRGLQLLFYSVGIGQISSEVPQNLSASRPQDRQFILSSKKLLLSDSGFYLCAWTASAYTDTQYFGPGTRLTVL.

This clone was seen only once. The chain employs TRBV10-2 and TRBJ2-7; the D gene is possibly TRBD2 (7 bases). Germline CDR1 and CDR2: WSHSY and SAAADI. The ends were cut back, 2 bases at V and 2 bases at J, with 10 bases in the middle. The CDR3 is 14 amino acids. CDR3 sequence (DNA): TGCGCCAGCAGTGAGGGGGGGGCTACCTACGAGCAGTACTTC. The encoded protein is CASSEGGATYEQYF.

This chain uses TRBV7-9 with TRBJ2-1, with TRBD2 matching 7 bases. Looked up from germline, CDR1 is SEHNR and CDR2 is FQNEAQ (reference sequence). Germline trimming cut 6 bases from V and 3 bases from J; bases unmatched to any gene: 5. The CDR3 is 14 residues long. Here the CDR3 reads CASRFGGVYNEQFF. The CDR3 DNA sequence: TGTGCCAGCAGGTTTGGGGGGGTCTACAATGAGCAGTTCTTC.

The rearrangement joins TRBV9 to TRBJ2-7; a possible D gene is TRBD2 (5 bases). The CDR3 is made up of 15 amino acids. Per the germline V gene, CDR1 is SGDLS and CDR2 is YYNGEE. V lost 0 bases, J lost 3 bases, and 13 bases lay in between. CDR3 sequence reads: CASSVDPGAGYEQYF. CDR3 DNA sequence: TGTGCCAGCAGCGTAGATCCGGGTGCGGGCTACGAGCAGTACTTC. Supplemented by reference TRBV9 and TRBJ2-7, the full variable domain reads DSGVTQTPKHLITATGQRVTLRCSPRSGDLSVYWYQQSLDQGLQFLIQYYNGEERAKGNILERFSAQQFPDLHSELNLSSLELGDSALYFCASSVDPGAGYEQYFGPGTRLTVT.

This chain connects TRBV20-1 to TRBJ1-1; the match to TRBD1 covers 7 bases. This CDR3 contains 11 residues. From germline, CDR1 is DFQATT and CDR2 SNEGSKA (reference sequence). V lost 6 bases, J lost 12 bases, and 10 bases stayed unmatched. The CDR3: CSAPDRLESFF. In nucleotides, the CDR3 is TGCAGTGCCCCGGACAGGCTCGAGTCTTTCTTT.

This chain uses TRBV11-2 with TRBJ1-1, with D perhaps matching TRBD1 (5 bases). The length of the CDR3 is 15 residues. Germline V gives CDR1 SGHAT, CDR2 FQNNGV. V was shortened by 1 base and J by 1 base, with 10 bases between the two germline ends. The CDR3 reads CASSLGRGGNTEAFF. For the CDR3, the DNA is TGTGCCAGCAGCTTAGGCCGCGGGGGGAACACTGAAGCTTTCTTT.

CDR3 nucleotides: TGTGCCAGTAGTGTGGGACAGGCTTATCAGCCCCAGCATTTT. Its translation is CASSVGQAYQPQHF. The genes are TRBV19 and TRBJ1-5, with TRBD1 identical over 8 bases. The germline V gene encodes CDR1 LNHDA and CDR2 SQIVND (reference sequence). V shed 5 bases, J shed 5 bases, and the junction held 5 bases outside the gene matches. This CDR3 has 14 residues.

For the CDR3, the DNA is TGTGCCAGCAGTGAATTGGGCGGGTCCAACTATGGCTACACCTTC. Its protein product is CASSELGGSNYGYTF. The chain uses TRBV6-1 and TRBJ1-2, with D uncertain. Germline CDR1 MNHNS, CDR2 SASEGT. This CDR3 region has 15 residues. Trimming pared 2 bases from V and 2 bases from J, leaving 12 bases between.

The chain links TRBV5-1 to TRBJ1-1, with 10 bases fitting TRBD1. The CDR3 has 15 residues. V shed 3 bases, J shed 3 bases, and the junction held 5 bases outside the gene matches. Germline lookup yields CDR1 SGHRS and CDR2 YFSETQ. CDR3 in DNA: TGCGCCAGCAGCTACGGACAGGGGGAATACACTGAAGCTTTCTTT. Translated: CASSYGQGEYTEAFF.

This clone showed up just once. This chain connects TRBV5-3 to TRBJ2-7, with D uncertain. TRBV5-3 is an ORF, and what it does is uncertain. The V gene lost 4 bases and the J gene lost 6 bases, with 8 bases spanning the gap. There are 11 residues in the CDR3. The CDR3 region is CARSGEVEQYF. The DNA for the CDR3 is TGTGCCAGAAGCGGCGAGGTCGAGCAGTACTTC.

The genes are TRBV28 and TRBJ2-2; 7 bases align to TRBD1. V shed 8 bases, J shed 5 bases, and the junction held 11 bases outside the gene matches. The CDR3 is 15 residues long. Germline V gives CDR1 MDHEN, CDR2 SYDVKM. DNA of the CDR3: TGTGCCAGCGTAACCGGGACAGTCTTAACCGGGGAGCTGTTTTTT. This translates into CASVTGTVLTGELFF.

The V gene is TRBV6-6, the J gene TRBJ1-3; TRBD1 is a possible D gene (5 bases). The V gene's germline CDR1 is MNHNY and CDR2 SVGAGI (reference sequence). The CDR3 extends over 15 amino acids. Trimming shortened V by 0 bases and J by 4 bases, and 10 bases separated the two germline ends. CDR3 bases: TGTGCCAGCAGTTACTCAGGGGAGGAGGGAAACACCATATATTTT. Translated, it gives CASSYSGEEGNTIYF.